The following is a T cell receptor (beta chain) sequence with its context. The CDR3 has 16 residues. V was pared by 0 bases and J by 7 bases, with 19 bases between. Germline loops: CDR1 SGDLS, CDR2 YYNGEE. These data belong to a study of blood T cell repertoires in COVID-19. Turning to the study itself: There were acute and convalescent COVID-19 samples, and they came from the United States, Italy and Spain. PBMCs, B-cell-depleted T cells, or T cells were the source of the cDNA or gDNA that made up the material.

The method was immunoSEQ multiplex PCR; TCRdb's version includes in-frame clones alone and lacks a portion of them. The profile covers under 80,000 clones, with around 90% appearing a single time and roughly 1% taken by the ten largest. The sequence derives from a man between 65 and 79 years old with acute or convalescent COVID-19. V is TRBV9 and J is TRBJ1-2; D might be TRBD1 (6 bases). Sequencing was carried out using peripheral blood. The CDR3 region is CASSVGRPTGGRGYTF. The DNA for the CDR3 is TGTGCCAGCAGCGTAGGGAGGCCGACAGGAGGCCGTGGCTACACCTTC.